A selection of T cell receptor beta chains follows, all from one sample in a study of cytomegalovirus exposure and HLA in healthy donors. TCRdb keeps only in-frame clones here, not all; method: immunoSEQ multiplex PCR. Counted here are 150,000 to 200,000 clones, 76% occurring once; the ten biggest clones make up 2.5% to 3.5%. The source material was PBMCs. The receptors shown here come from a male donor in good health and CMV-seronegative. CDR3s include the opening cysteine and the closing phenylalanine or tryptophan. Fields, in order: V gene, J gene, D gene, clone size, CDR3 DNA, CDR3 protein. D genes are given only for firm matches. Rows may omit the clone size; those that give it use once, few, many or a size class.

V gene: TRBV19
J gene: TRBJ2-1
D gene: TRBD2
clone size: -
CDR3 DNA: TGTGCCAGTAGTACAACTCTAACGGGGGGGCGGTTGGGTGAGCAGTTCTTC
CDR3 protein: CASSTTLTGGRLGEQFF

V gene: TRBV4-1
J gene: TRBJ2-7
D gene: TRBD2
clone size: -
CDR3 DNA: TGCGCCAGCAGCCCCTCTACTAGCGGGGCCTACGAGCAGTACTTC
CDR3 protein: CASSPSTSGAYEQYF

V gene: TRBV9
J gene: TRBJ1-3
D gene: -
clone size: -
CDR3 DNA: TGTGCCAGCAATACAGGGCAAACCGGAAACACCATATATTTT
CDR3 protein: CASNTGQTGNTIYF

V gene: TRBV5-4
J gene: TRBJ2-5
D gene: -
clone size: -
CDR3 DNA: TGTGCCAGCAGCTTGAAGGGGGATCGCCAAGAGACCCAGTACTTC
CDR3 protein: CASSLKGDRQETQYF

V gene: TRBV5-6
J gene: TRBJ2-7
D gene: TRBD1
clone size: -
CDR3 DNA: TGTGCCAGCAGCTTCGGGACAGGGGGCTATTACGAGCAGTACTTC
CDR3 protein: CASSFGTGGYYEQYF

V gene: TRBV6-6
J gene: TRBJ2-3
D gene: TRBD2
clone size: once
CDR3 DNA: TGTGCCAGCAGAAAAGCGGGGGGAACAGATACGCAGTATTTT
CDR3 protein: CASRKAGGTDTQYF

V gene: TRBV28
J gene: TRBJ2-3
D gene: TRBD2
clone size: -
CDR3 DNA: TGTGCCAGCAGTTTATTTATAGCGGGAGCCACAGATACGCAGTATTTT
CDR3 protein: CASSLFIAGATDTQYF

V gene: TRBV29-1
J gene: TRBJ2-3
D gene: -
clone size: few
CDR3 DNA: TGCAGCGGATTCCTAGCGAAAAGCACAGATACGCAGTATTTT
CDR3 protein: CSGFLAKSTDTQYF

V gene: TRBV5-1
J gene: TRBJ1-1
D gene: -
clone size: -
CDR3 DNA: TGCGCCAGCAGCCTTAAAACAGTTAACACTGAAGCTTTCTTT
CDR3 protein: CASSLKTVNTEAFF

V gene: TRBV9
J gene: TRBJ2-7
D gene: TRBD1
clone size: -
CDR3 DNA: TGTGCCAGCAGCTGGGACCAGGGGGAATCCTACGAGCAGTACTTC
CDR3 protein: CASSWDQGESYEQYF

V gene: TRBV28
J gene: TRBJ2-5
D gene: TRBD1
clone size: -
CDR3 DNA: TGTGCCAGCAGTTCGACAGGGGTAGGAGGGACCCAGTACTTC
CDR3 protein: CASSSTGVGGTQYF

V gene: TRBV7-8
J gene: TRBJ2-7
D gene: -
clone size: -
CDR3 DNA: TGTGCCAGCAGCTTACCTTCGGACATTTACTACGAGCAGTACTTC
CDR3 protein: CASSLPSDIYYEQYF

V gene: TRBV11-2
J gene: TRBJ2-7
D gene: -
clone size: -
CDR3 DNA: TGTGCCAGCAGCTCCGTGCGGGGCGACGAGGGCTACGAGCAGTACTTC
CDR3 protein: CASSSVRGDEGYEQYF

V gene: TRBV2
J gene: TRBJ1-1
D gene: -
clone size: -
CDR3 DNA: TGTGCCAGCAGTGAAAATCCGACACTCTACACTGAAGCTTTCTTT
CDR3 protein: CASSENPTLYTEAFF

V gene: TRBV28
J gene: TRBJ1-2
D gene: -
clone size: -
CDR3 DNA: TGTGCCAGCAGTTCTCCAGGGTCAAACTATGGCTACACCTTC
CDR3 protein: CASSSPGSNYGYTF

V gene: TRBV27
J gene: TRBJ1-2
D gene: -
clone size: -
CDR3 DNA: TGTGCCAGCAGCTCTCGGCGGAGACCTAACTATGGCTACACCTTC
CDR3 protein: CASSSRRRPNYGYTF

V gene: TRBV5-4
J gene: TRBJ2-7
D gene: -
clone size: -
CDR3 DNA: TGTGCCAGCAGCCAACAGGGTTCAGCCTACGAGCAGTACTTC
CDR3 protein: CASSQQGSAYEQYF

V gene: TRBV7-2
J gene: TRBJ1-5
D gene: -
clone size: few
CDR3 DNA: TGTGCCAGCAGCTTAGTTCTTAGCAGATATAGCAATCAGCCCCAGCATTTT
CDR3 protein: CASSLVLSRYSNQPQHF

V gene: TRBV28
J gene: TRBJ2-7
D gene: TRBD1
clone size: -
CDR3 DNA: TGTGCCAGCAGTTTATGGGGACAGGGGATAGTCTACGAGCAGTACTTC
CDR3 protein: CASSLWGQGIVYEQYF

V gene: TRBV18
J gene: TRBJ2-2
D gene: TRBD2
clone size: -
CDR3 DNA: TGTGCCAGCTCACCCAACGGACTAGCGTCGAACACCGGGGAGCTGTTTTTT
CDR3 protein: CASSPNGLASNTGELFF

V gene: TRBV7-3
J gene: TRBJ2-2
D gene: -
clone size: -
CDR3 DNA: TGTGCCAGCAGCCTCCAGTCGAACACCGGGGAGCTGTTTTTT
CDR3 protein: CASSLQSNTGELFF

V gene: TRBV30
J gene: TRBJ2-2
D gene: -
clone size: few
CDR3 DNA: TGTGCCTGGAGTGTATACGGGGAGCTGTTTTTT
CDR3 protein: CAWSVYGELFF

V gene: TRBV7-2
J gene: TRBJ2-5
D gene: TRBD2
clone size: -
CDR3 DNA: TGTGCCAGCAGACCCCCCGGGGCGGGAGGAACGAAAGAGACCCAGTACTTC
CDR3 protein: CASRPPGAGGTKETQYF

V gene: TRBV7-9
J gene: TRBJ2-3
D gene: TRBD2
clone size: -
CDR3 DNA: TGTTCCAGCAGCTTAAGGCGGGGGGAGAACACAGATACGCAGTATTTT
CDR3 protein: CSSSLRRGENTDTQYF

V gene: TRBV2
J gene: TRBJ2-7
D gene: -
clone size: -
CDR3 DNA: TGTGCCAGCAACCGGGACCAGGAGGGCGAGCAGTACTTC
CDR3 protein: CASNRDQEGEQYF